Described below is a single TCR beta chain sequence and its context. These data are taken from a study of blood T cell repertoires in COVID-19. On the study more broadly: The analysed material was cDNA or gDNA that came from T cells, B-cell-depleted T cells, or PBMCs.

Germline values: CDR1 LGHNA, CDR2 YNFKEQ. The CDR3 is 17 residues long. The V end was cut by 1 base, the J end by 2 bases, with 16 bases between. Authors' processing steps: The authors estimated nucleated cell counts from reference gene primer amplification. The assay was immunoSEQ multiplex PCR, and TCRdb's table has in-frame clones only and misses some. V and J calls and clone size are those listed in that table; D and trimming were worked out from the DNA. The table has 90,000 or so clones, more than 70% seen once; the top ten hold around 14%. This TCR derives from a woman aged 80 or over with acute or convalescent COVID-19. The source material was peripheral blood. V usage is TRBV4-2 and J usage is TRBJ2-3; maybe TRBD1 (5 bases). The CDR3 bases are TGTGCCAGCAGCCAAGTCAGGGTGCGACCCGACACAGATACGCAGTATTTT. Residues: CASSQVRVRPDTDTQYF.